These 9 T cell receptor beta chains were all obtained from the same sample, sequenced in a study of Graves' ophthalmopathy and Graves' hyperthyroidism. TCR beta CDR3 amplification used RNA transcripts. First-round RT-PCR employed HTBI primers, with a second-round multiplex PCR after it. Using its own MiXCR run on the multiplex PCR reads, TCRdb lists one record per CDR3 protein. The sample has approximately 700,000 distinct CDR3 sequences; 40% are singletons. The sample was peripheral blood. The receptors stem from an adult man with Graves' ophthalmopathy.

This clonotype showed up just a few times. The V and J genes are TRBV5-1 and TRBJ2-5; 9 bases match TRBD1. The CDR3 has 19 residues. The V gene end was trimmed by 3 bases and the J gene end by 4 bases; junction bases not matched to a gene: 19. The germline gives CDR1 SGHRS, CDR2 YFSETQ. CDR3 protein: CASSSKYRPGTGRSETQYF. The DNA of the CDR3 is TGCGCCAGCAGCTCCAAGTATAGGCCCGGGACAGGGCGGTCAGAGACCCAGTACTTC.

As for this clonotype: One junction end disagrees with the germline gene, perhaps due to a read error. The chain employs TRBV10-3 and TRBJ2-7; TRBD1 aligns across 9 bases. The CDR3 has 14 residues. Germline V gene lookup returns CDR1 ENHRY and CDR2 SYGVKD. The CDR3 loop is CASSLYRGPGEQYF. CDR3 bases: TGTGCCAGCAGTTTGTACAGGGGGCCCGGCGAGCAGTACTTC.

Many counts were recorded for this clonotype. CDR3 coding DNA: TGTGCCAGCAGCGCCTCGGCTTGGGAGACCCAGTACTTC. Its protein product is CASSASAWETQYF. The chain carries TRBV2 and TRBJ2-5; no definite D call. The CDR3 loop spans 13 amino acids. CDR1 is SNHLY and CDR2 is FYNNEI in the germline V gene. Trimming stripped 6 bases from V and 5 bases from J, with 13 bases between.

This clonotype was counted many times. This chain uses TRBV29-1 with TRBJ2-7, with 7 bases that match TRBD1. The CDR3 is 13 amino acids. Germline loops: CDR1 SQVTM, CDR2 ANQGSEA. V lost 7 bases and J lost 6; bases outside the gene matches: 12. CDR3 sequence (DNA): TGCAGCGCCCGCGTACAGGGGATGGGCGAGCAGTACTTC. This sequence encodes CSARVQGMGEQYF.

This chain uses TRBV11-2 with TRBJ2-3; D is undetermined. The germline V and J ends were trimmed by 6 bases and 6 bases, with 7 bases remaining between them. CDR3 length equals 11 residues. Germline V CDR1 and CDR2: SGHAT, FQNNGV. CDR3 nucleotides: TGTGCCAGCAGGCTCGAGGATACGCAGTATTTT. This codes for CASRLEDTQYF.

This clonotype was seen repeatedly, ten times or more. The V gene is TRBV7-3, the J gene TRBJ2-5; no reliable D call. Per germline, CDR1 SGHTA and CDR2 FQGTGA. V lost 0 bases and J lost 4, with 12 bases in between. The CDR3 contains 15 residues. As DNA, the CDR3 is TGTGCCAGCAGCTTAACAGGCGGTGTTAGAGAGACCCAGTACTTC. This gives the protein CASSLTGGVRETQYF.

With regard to this clonotype: A much larger clonotype is one base distant, so this may be a read error. Since the CDR3 does not end with the conserved phenylalanine or tryptophan, this likely comes from a read error. The chain couples TRBV19 to TRBJ1-1, with 7 bases fitting TRBD1. This CDR3 has 15 amino acids. The V gene end was trimmed by 5 bases and the J gene end by 8 bases; junction bases not matched to a gene: 14. Germline loops: CDR1 LNHDA, CDR2 SQIVND (reference sequence). The CDR3 here is CASSSRGTARLEAFL. CDR3 DNA sequence: TGTGCCAGTAGTTCTCGAGGGACAGCCCGATTGGAAGCTTTCCTT.

The chain recombines TRBV15 with TRBJ1-2; 9 bases are a match to TRBD1. Germline CDR1 reads LNHNV; CDR2 reads YYDKDF (reference sequence). This CDR3 contains 16 residues. V lost 3 bases, J lost 5 bases, and 10 bases stayed unmatched. The CDR3 bases are TGTGCCACCAGCAGCCAAGAGGAGGGGACAGGGTATGGCTACACCTTC. Its protein is CATSSQEEGTGYGYTF.

Note on this clonotype: Given the absence of the conserved phenylalanine or tryptophan at the CDR3 end, a read error is likely. No DNA is shown, since the ends of the CDR3 on it are uncertain; the CDR3 is the one TCRdb lists. This chain links TRBV7-2 with TRBJ2-3; TRBD1 reflects the table's D call only, with no check against the DNA. The germline gives CDR1 SGHTA, CDR2 FQGNSA. 15 amino acids form the CDR3, both terminal residues included. The chain's CDR3 is CASSRGQGHSYEQYC.